This entry concerns a single TCR beta chain. Tagging with unique molecular identifiers was applied to individual cDNA molecules. MiXCR was run by TCRdb on the 5' RACE reads, yielding one entry per CDR3 protein. The sample consists of about 48,000 distinct CDR3 sequences, 5.5% to 6.5% of them appearing once. The germline V gene encodes CDR1 SQVTM and CDR2 ANQGSEA. V lost 8 bases and J lost 5; bases outside the gene matches: 11. The CDR3 covers 13 residues. These data originate in a study of early T cells in non-severe SARS-CoV-2 infection. The chain carries TRBV29-1 and TRBJ2-5, with 7 positions matching TRBD1. The sequenced sample consisted of whole blood. The sequence derives from an adult who was a healthcare worker with PCR-confirmed SARS-CoV-2 infection or an uninfected control (not recorded which). Here the CDR3 DNA reads TGCAGCCATGCGGGTTGGGACAGCGAGACCCAGTACTTC. Residues: CSHAGWDSETQYF.